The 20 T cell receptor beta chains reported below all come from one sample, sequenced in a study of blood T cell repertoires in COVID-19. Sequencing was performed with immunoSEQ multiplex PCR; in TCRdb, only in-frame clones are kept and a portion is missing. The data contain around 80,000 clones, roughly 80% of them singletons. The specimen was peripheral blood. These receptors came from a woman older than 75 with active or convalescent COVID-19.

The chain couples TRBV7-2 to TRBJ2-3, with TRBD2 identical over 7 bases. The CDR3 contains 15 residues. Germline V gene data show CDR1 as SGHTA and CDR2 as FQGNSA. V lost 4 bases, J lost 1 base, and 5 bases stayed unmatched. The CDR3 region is CASSSTSSRTDTQYF. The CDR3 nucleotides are TGTGCCAGCAGCTCGACTAGCAGCCGCACAGATACGCAGTATTTT.

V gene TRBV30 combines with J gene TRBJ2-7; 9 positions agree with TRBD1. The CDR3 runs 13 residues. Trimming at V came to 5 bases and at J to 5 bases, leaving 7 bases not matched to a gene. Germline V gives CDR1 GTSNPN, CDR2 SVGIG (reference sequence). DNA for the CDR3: TGTGCCTGGGAGGGACAGGGATTGAACGAGCAGTACTTC. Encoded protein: CAWEGQGLNEQYF.

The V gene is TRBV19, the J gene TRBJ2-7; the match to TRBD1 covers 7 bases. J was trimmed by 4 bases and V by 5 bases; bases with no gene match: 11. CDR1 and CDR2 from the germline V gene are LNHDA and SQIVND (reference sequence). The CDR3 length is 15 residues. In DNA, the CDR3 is TGTGCCAGTAGTTTTAAGGGGGCAGACCTTTACGAGCAGTACTTC. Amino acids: CASSFKGADLYEQYF.

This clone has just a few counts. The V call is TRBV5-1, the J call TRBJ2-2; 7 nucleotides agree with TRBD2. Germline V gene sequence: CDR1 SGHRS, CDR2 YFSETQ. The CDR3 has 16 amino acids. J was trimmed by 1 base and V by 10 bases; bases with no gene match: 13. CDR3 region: CAPIWGEGLNTGELFF. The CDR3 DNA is TGCGCCCCCATTTGGGGGGAGGGGCTGAACACCGGGGAGCTGTTTTTT.

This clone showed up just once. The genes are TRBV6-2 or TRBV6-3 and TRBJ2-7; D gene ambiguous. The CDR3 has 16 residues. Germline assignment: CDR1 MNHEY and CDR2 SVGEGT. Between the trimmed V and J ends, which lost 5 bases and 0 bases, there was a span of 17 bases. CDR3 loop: CASSPTRPFSSYEQYF. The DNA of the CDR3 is TGTGCCAGCAGTCCGACAAGACCTTTCTCCTCCTACGAGCAGTACTTC.

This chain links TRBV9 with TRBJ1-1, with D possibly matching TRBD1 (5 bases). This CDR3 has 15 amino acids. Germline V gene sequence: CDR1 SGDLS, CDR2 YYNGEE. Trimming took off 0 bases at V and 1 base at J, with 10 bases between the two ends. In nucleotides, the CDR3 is TGTGCCAGCAGCGTAGTATTCGGGGGGAACACTGAAGCTTTCTTT. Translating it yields CASSVVFGGNTEAFF.

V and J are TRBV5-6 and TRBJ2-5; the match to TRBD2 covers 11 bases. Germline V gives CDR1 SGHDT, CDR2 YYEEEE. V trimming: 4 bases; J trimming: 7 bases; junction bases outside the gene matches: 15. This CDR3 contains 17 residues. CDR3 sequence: CASSPGWLAGGLGTQYF. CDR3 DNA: TGTGCCAGCAGCCCGGGATGGCTAGCGGGGGGCCTAGGGACCCAGTACTTC.

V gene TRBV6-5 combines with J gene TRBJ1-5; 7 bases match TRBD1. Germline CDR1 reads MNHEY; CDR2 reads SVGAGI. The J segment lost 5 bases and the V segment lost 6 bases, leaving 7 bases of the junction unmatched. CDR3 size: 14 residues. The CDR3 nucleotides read TGTGCCAGCAGGAGACAGGGAGTAGATCAGCCCCAGCATTTT. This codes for CASRRQGVDQPQHF.

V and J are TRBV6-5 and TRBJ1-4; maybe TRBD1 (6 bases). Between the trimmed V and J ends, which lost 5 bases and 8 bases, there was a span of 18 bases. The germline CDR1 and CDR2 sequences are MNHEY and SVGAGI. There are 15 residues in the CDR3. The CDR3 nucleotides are TGTGCCAGCAGTAACTACGGGGGGGCAGGGGAAAAACTGTTTTTT. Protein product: CASSNYGGAGEKLFF.

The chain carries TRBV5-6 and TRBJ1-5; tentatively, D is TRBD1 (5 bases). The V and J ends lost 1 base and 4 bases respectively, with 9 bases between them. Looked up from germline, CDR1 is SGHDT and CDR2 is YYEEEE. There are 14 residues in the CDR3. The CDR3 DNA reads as TGTGCCAGCAGCTTGCAGGGTTTGAATCAGCCCCAGCATTTT. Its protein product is CASSLQGLNQPQHF.

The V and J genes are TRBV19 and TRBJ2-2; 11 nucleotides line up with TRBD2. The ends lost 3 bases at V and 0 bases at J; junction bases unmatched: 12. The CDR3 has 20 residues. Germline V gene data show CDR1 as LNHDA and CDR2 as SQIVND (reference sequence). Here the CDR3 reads CASSMFPGLAESTNTGELFF. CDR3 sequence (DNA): TGTGCCAGTAGTATGTTCCCGGGACTAGCGGAGTCCACGAACACCGGGGAGCTGTTTTTT.

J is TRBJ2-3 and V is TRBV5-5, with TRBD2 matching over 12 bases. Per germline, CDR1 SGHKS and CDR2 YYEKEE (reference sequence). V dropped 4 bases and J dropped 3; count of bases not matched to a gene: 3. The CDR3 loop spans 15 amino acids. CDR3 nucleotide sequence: TGTGCCAGCAGCCCACTAGCGGGGGGTACAGATACGCAGTATTTT. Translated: CASSPLAGGTDTQYF.

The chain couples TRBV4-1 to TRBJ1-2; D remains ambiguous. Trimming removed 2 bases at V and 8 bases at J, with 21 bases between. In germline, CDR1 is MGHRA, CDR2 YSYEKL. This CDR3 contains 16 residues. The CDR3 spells CASSQRVSASGVGYTF. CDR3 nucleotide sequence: TGCGCCAGCAGCCAACGAGTCAGCGCAAGCGGGGTAGGCTACACCTTC.

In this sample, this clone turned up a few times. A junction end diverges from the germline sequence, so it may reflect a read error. The CDR3 DNA sequence: TGTGCCAGCACCCGATCGACAAACACAGAAGCTTTCTTT. Translation gives CASTRSTNTEAFF. The V call is TRBV7-2, the J call TRBJ1-1; D is unclear. Germline CDR1 and CDR2: SGHTA and FQGNSA. This CDR3 is built from 13 residues.

Here the CDR3 reads CASSLYGGAGVGTDTQYF. The CDR3 DNA follows: TGTGCCAGCAGCCTTTACGGGGGGGCCGGGGTTGGCACAGATACGCAGTATTTT. This chain joins TRBV3-1 (or the pseudogene TRBV3-2) and TRBJ2-3; TRBD2 aligns across 8 bases. There are 18 residues in the CDR3. The junction had 13 bases not matched to a gene; V was cut back by 4 bases and J by 1 base. Germline values: CDR1 LGHDT, CDR2 YNNKEL (reference sequence).

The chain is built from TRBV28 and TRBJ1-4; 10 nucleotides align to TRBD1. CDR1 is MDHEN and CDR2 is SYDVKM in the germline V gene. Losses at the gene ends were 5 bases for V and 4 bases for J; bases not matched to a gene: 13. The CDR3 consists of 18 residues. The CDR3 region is CASSGGRGQGLVNEKLFF. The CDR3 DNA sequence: TGTGCCAGCAGTGGGGGAAGGGGACAGGGGCTCGTTAATGAAAAACTGTTTTTT. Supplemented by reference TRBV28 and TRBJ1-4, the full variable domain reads DVKVTQSSRYLVKRTGEKVFLECVQDMDHENMFWYRQDPGLGLRLIYFSYDVKMKEKGDIPEGYSVSREKKERFSLILESASTNQTSMYLCASSGGRGQGLVNEKLFFGSGTQLSVL.

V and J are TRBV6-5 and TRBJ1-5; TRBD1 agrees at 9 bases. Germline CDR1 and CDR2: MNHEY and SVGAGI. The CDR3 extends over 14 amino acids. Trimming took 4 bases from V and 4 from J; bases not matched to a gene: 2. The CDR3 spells CASSSGQGNQPQHF. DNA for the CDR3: TGTGCCAGCAGTTCGGGACAGGGAAATCAGCCCCAGCATTTT.

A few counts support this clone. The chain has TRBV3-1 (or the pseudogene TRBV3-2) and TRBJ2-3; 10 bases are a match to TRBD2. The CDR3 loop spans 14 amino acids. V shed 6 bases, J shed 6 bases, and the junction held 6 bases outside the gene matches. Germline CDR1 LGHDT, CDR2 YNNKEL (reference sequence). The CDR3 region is CASRQTSGLDTQYF. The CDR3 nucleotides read TGTGCCAGCAGACAGACTAGCGGGCTCGATACGCAGTATTTT.

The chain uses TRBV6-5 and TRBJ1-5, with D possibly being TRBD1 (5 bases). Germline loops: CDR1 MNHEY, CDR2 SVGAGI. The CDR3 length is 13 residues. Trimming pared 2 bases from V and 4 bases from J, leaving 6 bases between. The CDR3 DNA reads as TGTGCCAGCAGTTACGGGGCTAATCAGCCCCAGCATTTT. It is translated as CASSYGANQPQHF.

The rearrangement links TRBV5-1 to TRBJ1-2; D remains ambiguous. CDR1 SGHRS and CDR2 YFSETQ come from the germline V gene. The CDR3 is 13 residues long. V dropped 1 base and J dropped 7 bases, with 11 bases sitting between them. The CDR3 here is CASSLTVSTGYTF. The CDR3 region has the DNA TGCGCCAGCAGCTTGACAGTCTCTACTGGCTACACCTTC.